This TCR beta chain comes out of a study of CD8 T cells in ankylosing spondylitis. General study points: Roughly eight highly homologous variants made up a TCR beta motif, and this motif appeared characteristic of ankylosing spondylitis blood.

Concerning this clonotype itself: Its antigen is not known.

Trimming cost V 8 bases and J 4 bases, with 15 bases left between them. The CDR3 has 15 residues. Preparation of TCR beta libraries was done by quantitative 5'-RACE with molecular barcodes. Via MiXCR, TCRdb re-called the 5' RACE reads, giving one row per CDR3 protein. The repertoire includes under 300,000 distinct CDR3 sequences, roughly 10% of them detected once, and less than 7% sits in the top ten. The source is a male donor with ankylosing spondylitis or in good health (not recorded which). The chain couples TRBV12-3 or TRBV12-4 to TRBJ2-6; no clear D gene. The material sequenced was blood, either unsorted or a sorted T cell fraction (not recorded which). CDR3 DNA: TGTGCCAGCCTGCCAACGGGCCCGGGGGCCAACGTCCTGACTTTC. It translates to CASLPTGPGANVLTF.